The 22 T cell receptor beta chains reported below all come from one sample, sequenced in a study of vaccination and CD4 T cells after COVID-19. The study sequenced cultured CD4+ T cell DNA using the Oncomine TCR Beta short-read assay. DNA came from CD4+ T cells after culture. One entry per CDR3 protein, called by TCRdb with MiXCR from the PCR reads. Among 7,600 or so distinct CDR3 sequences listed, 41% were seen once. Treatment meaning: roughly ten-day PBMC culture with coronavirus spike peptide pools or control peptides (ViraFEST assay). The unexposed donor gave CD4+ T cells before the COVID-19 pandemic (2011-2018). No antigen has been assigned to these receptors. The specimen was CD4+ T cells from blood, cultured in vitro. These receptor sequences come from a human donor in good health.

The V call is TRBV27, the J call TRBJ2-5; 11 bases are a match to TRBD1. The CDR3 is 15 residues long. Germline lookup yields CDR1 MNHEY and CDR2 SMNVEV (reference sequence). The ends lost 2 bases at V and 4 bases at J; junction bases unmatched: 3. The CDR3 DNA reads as TGTGCCAGCAGTTTACTGGGACAGGGGGGAGAGACCCAGTACTTC. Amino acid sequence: CASSLLGQGGETQYF.

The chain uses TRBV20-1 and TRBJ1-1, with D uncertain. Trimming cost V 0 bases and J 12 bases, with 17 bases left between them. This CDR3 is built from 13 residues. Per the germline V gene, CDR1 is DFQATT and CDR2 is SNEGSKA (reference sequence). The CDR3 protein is CSARENGVTGTFF. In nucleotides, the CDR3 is TGCAGTGCTAGAGAAAATGGAGTGACGGGGACTTTCTTT.

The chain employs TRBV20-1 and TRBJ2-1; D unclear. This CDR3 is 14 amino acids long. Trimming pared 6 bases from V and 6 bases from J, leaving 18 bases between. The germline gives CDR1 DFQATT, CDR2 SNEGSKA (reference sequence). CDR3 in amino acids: CSAPWREHGNEQFF. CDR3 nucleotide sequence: TGCAGTGCCCCCTGGCGAGAGCATGGCAATGAGCAGTTCTTC.

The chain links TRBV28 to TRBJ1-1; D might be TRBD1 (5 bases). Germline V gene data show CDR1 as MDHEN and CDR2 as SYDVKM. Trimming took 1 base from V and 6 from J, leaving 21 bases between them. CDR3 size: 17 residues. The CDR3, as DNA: TGTGCCAGCAGTTTATCCCGTTGGGGCAGGGATCAACCTGAAGCTTTCTTT. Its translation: CASSLSRWGRDQPEAFF.

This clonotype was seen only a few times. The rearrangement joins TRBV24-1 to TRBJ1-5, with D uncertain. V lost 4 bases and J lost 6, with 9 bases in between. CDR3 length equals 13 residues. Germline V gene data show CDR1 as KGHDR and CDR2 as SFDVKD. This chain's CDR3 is CATSDTYSQPQHF. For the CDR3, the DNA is TGTGCCACCAGTGACACCTATTCTCAGCCCCAGCATTTT.

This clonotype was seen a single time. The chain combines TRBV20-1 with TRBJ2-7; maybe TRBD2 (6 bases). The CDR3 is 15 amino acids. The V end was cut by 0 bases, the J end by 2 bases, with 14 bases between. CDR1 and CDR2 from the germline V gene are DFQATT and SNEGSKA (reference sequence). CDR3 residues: CSAREGKRAPYEQYF. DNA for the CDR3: TGCAGTGCTAGAGAGGGTAAGCGGGCCCCCTACGAGCAGTACTTC.

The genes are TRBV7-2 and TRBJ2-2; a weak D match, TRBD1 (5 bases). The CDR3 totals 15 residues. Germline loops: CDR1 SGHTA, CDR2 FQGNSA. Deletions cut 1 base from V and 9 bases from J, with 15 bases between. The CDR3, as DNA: TGTGCCAGCAGCTTAGATTTTACAGGCAGCCGGGAGCTGTTTTTT. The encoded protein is CASSLDFTGSRELFF.

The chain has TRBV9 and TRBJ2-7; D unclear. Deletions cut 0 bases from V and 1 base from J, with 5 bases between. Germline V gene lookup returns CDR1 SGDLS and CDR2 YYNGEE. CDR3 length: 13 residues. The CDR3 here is CASSVDSSYEQYF. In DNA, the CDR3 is TGTGCCAGCAGCGTAGACAGTTCCTACGAGCAGTACTTC.

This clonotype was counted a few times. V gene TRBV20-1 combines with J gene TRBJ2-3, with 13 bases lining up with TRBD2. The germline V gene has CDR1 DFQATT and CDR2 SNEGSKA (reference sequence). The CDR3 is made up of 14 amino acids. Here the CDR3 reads CSPRTSGSADTQYF. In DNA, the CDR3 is TGCAGCCCTAGGACTAGCGGGAGTGCAGATACGCAGTATTTT.

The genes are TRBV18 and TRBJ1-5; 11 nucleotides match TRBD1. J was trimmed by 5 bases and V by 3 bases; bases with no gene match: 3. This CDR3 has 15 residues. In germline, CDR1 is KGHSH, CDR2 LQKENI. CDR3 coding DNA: TGTGCCAGCTCACCGGGACAGGGGGGGGATCAGCCCCAGCATTTT. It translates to CASSPGQGGDQPQHF. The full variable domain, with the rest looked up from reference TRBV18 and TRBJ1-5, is NAGVMQNPRHLVRRRGQEARLRCSPMKGHSHVYWYRQLPEEGLKFMVYLQKENIIDESGMPKERFSAEFPKEGPSILRIQQVVRGDSAAYFCASSPGQGGDQPQHFGDGTRLSIL.

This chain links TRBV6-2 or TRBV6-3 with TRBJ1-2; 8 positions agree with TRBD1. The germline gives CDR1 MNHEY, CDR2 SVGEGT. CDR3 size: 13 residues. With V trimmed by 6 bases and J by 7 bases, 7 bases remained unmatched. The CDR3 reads CASSETGGSGYTF. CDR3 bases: TGTGCCAGCAGCGAAACAGGGGGTAGTGGCTACACCTTC.

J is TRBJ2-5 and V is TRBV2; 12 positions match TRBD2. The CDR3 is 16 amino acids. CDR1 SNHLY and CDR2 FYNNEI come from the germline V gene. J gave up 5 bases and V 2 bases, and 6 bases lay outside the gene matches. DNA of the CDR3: TGTGCCAGCAGTGAATTGACTAGCGGGAGTGGCGAGACCCAGTACTTC. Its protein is CASSELTSGSGETQYF. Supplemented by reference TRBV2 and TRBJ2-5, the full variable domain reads EPEVTQTPSHQVTQMGQEVILRCVPISNHLYFYWYRQILGQKVEFLVSFYNNEISEKSEIFDDQFSVERPDGSNFTLKIRSTKLEDSAMYFCASSELTSGSGETQYFGPGTRLLVL.

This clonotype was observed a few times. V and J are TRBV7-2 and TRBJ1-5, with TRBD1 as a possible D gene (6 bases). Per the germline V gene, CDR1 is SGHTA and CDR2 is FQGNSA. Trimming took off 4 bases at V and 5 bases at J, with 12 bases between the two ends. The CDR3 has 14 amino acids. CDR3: CASSSRRGDQPQHF. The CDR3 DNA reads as TGTGCCAGCAGCTCCCGCAGGGGAGATCAGCCCCAGCATTTT.

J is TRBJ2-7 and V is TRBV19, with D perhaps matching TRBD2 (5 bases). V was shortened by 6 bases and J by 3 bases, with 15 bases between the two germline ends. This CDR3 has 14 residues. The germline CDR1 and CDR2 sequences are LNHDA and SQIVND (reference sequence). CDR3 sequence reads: CASSLMDGDYEQYF. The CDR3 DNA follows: TGTGCCAGTAGCCTAATGGACGGGGACTACGAGCAGTACTTC.

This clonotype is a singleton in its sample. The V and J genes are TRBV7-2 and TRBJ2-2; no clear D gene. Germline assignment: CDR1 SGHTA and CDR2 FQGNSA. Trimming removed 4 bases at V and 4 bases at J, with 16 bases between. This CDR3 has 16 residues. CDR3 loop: CASSSTPSRGTGELFF. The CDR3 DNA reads TGTGCCAGCAGCTCCACCCCATCCCGTGGCACCGGGGAGCTGTTTTTT.

In nucleotides, the CDR3 is TGTGCCAGCTCACTGGACGGGCTTACCTATGGCTACACCTTC. Amino acids: CASSLDGLTYGYTF. The chain recombines TRBV18 with TRBJ1-2; no definite D call. This CDR3 is 14 amino acids long. V lost 4 bases and J lost 4, with 13 bases in between. CDR1 and CDR2 from the germline V gene are KGHSH and LQKENI.

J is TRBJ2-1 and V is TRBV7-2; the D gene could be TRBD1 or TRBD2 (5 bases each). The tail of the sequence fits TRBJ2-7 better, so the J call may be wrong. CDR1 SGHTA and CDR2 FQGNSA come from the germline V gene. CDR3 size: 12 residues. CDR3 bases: TGTGCCAGCAGCTTGGGACCGAGCGAGCAGTACTTC. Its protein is CASSLGPSEQYF.

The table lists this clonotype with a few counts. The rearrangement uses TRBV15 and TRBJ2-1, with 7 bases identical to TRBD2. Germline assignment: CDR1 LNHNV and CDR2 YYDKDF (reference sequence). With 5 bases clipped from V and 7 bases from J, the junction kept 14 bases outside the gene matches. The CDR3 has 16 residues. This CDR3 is CATSEWGRVGRNEQFF. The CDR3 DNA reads TGTGCCACCAGCGAATGGGGACGGGTCGGGAGGAATGAGCAGTTCTTC.

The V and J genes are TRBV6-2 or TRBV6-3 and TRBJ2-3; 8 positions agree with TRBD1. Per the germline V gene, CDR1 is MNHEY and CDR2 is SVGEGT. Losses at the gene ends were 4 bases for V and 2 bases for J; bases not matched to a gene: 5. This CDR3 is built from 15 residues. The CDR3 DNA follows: TGTGCCAGCAGTTTCGCAGGGGGCTCCACAGATACGCAGTATTTT. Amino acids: CASSFAGGSTDTQYF.

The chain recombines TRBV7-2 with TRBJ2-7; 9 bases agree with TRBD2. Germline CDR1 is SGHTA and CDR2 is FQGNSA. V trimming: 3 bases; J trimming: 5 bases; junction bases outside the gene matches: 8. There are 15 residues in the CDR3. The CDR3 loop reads CASSLKPSGIDEQYF. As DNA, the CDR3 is TGTGCCAGCAGCTTGAAACCTAGCGGGATTGACGAGCAGTACTTC.

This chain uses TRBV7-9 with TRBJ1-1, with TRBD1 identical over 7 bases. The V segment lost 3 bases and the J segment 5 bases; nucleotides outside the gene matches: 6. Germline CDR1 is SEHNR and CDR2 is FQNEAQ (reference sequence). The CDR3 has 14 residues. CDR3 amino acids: CASSFTGVGTEAFF. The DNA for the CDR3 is TGTGCCAGCAGCTTCACAGGGGTAGGGACTGAAGCTTTCTTT.

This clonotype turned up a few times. This CDR3 reads CASGGTSITREQYF. In DNA form, the CDR3 reads TGTGCCAGCGGAGGGACTAGCATCACCCGAGAGCAGTACTTC. This chain links TRBV7-2 with TRBJ2-7, with 9 positions matching TRBD2. This CDR3 is 14 amino acids long. The V and J ends lost 8 bases and 7 bases, in that order; junction bases with no gene match: 12. Per the germline V gene, CDR1 is SGHTA and CDR2 is FQGNSA.